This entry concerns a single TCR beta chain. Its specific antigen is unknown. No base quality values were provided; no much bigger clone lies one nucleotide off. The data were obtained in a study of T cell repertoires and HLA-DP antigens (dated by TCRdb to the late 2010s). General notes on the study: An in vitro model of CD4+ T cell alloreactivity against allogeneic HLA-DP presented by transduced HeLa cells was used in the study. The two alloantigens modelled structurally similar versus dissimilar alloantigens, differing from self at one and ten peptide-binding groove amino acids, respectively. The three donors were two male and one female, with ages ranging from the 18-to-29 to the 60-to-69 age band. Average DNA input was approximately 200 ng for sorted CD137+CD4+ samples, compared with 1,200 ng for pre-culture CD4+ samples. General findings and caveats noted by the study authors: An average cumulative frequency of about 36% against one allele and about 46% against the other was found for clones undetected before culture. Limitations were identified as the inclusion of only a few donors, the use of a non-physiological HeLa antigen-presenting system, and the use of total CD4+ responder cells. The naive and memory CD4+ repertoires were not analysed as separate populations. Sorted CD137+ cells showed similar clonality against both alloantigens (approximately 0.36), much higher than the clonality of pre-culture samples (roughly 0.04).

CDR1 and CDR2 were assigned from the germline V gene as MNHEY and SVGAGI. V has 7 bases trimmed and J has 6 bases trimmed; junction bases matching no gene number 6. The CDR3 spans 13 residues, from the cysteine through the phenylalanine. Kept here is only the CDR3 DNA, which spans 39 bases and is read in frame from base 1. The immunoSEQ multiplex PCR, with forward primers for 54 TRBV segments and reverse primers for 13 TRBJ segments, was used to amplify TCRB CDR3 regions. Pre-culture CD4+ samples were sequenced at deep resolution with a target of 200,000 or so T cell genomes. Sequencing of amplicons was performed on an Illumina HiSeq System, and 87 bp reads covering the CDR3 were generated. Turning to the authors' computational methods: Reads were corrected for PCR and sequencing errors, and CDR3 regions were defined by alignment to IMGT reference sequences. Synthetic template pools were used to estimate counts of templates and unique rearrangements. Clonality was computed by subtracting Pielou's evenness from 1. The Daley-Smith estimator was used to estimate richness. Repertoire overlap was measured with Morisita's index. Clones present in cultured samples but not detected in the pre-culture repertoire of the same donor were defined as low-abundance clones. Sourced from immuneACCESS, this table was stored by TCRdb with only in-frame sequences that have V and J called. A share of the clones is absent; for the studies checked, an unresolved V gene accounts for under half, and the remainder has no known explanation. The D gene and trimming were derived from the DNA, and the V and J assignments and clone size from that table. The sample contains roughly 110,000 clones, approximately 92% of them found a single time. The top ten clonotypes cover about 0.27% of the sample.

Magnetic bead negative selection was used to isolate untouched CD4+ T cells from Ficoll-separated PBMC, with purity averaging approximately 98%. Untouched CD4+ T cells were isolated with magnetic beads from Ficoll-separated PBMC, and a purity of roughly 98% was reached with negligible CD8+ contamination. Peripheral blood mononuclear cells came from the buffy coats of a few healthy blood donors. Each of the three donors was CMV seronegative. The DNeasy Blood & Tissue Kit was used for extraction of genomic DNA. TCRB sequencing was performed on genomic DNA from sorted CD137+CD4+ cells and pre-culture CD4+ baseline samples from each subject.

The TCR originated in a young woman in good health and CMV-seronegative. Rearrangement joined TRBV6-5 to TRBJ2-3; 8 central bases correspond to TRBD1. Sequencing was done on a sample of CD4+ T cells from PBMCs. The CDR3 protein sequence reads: CASTKTGADTQYF. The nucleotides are TGTGCCAGCACTAAGACAGGGGCGGATACGCAGTATTTT.